This T cell receptor beta chain was identified in a study of CD8+ T cells in alopecia areata. cDNA serving as the sequencing template came from extracted, reverse transcribed RNA. Clones were read by immunoSEQ multiplex PCR, and TCRdb kept only the in-frame ones, dropping some. The table shows roughly 150,000 clones, with over 45% occurring only once. About this clone: The antigen remains unidentified.

Trimming left V 4 bases short and J 8 bases short, with 9 bases between. CDR1 is GTSNPN, CDR2 SVGIG, per germline (reference sequence). The length of the CDR3 is 10 residues. Regarding the study as a whole: Sequenced scalp T cells also include alphabeta T cells resident in normal skin. Elevated clonality characterized lesional scalp relative to normal scalp, particularly in alopecia totalis/universalis.

Collected material from alopecia areata patients comprised lesional scalp punch biopsies and peripheral blood. The clonotype comes from a human donor with alopecia areata. Sample: CD4+ T cells sorted from blood. The chain has TRBV30 and TRBJ2-7; possible D gene TRBD2, 5 bases. The CDR3 loop reads CAWKSGKQYF. CDR3 DNA: TGTGCCTGGAAATCGGGAAAGCAGTACTTC.